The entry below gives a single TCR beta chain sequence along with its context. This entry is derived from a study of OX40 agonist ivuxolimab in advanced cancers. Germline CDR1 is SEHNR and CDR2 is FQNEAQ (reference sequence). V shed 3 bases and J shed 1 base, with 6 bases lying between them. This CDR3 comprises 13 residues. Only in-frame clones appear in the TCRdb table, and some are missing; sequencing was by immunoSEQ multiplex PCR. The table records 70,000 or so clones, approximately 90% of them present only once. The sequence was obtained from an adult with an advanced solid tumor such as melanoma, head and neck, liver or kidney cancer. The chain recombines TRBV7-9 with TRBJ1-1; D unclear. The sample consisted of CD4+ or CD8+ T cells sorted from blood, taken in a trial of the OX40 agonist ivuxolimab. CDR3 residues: CASSFQWNTEAFF. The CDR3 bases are TGTGCCAGCAGCTTCCAATGGAACACTGAAGCTTTCTTT. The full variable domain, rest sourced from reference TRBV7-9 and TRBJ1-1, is DTGVSQNPRHKITKRGQNVTFRCDPISEHNRLYWYRQTLGQGPEFLTYFQNEAQLEKSRLLSDRFSAERPKGSFSTLEIQRTEQGDSAMYLCASSFQWNTEAFFGQGTRLTVV.